The TCR beta chain described here comes from a study of T cells in Graves' hyperthyroidism and ophthalmopathy. Researchers took RNA transcripts and amplified the TCR beta CDR3 regions from them. Primed by the HTBI set, a first-round RT-PCR was run on the TCR CDR3. TCRdb passed the multiplex PCR reads through MiXCR, listing each CDR3 protein once. Among fewer than 350,000 distinct CDR3 sequences listed, around a fifth were seen once. This clonotype was recorded at least ten times. Sample: blood. This receptor was taken from a man aged 50 or older with Graves' ophthalmopathy.

CDR3 sequence reads: CASSLGLGDLYGYTF. Written as DNA, the CDR3 is TGTGCCAGCAGCTTAGGCCTTGGGGATCTTTATGGCTACACCTTC. The chain uses TRBV13 and TRBJ1-2; D is unclear. Per germline, CDR1 PRHDT and CDR2 FYEKMQ (reference sequence). The CDR3 spans 15 residues. Trimming removed 0 bases at V and 5 bases at J, with 13 bases between.